These 8 T cell receptor beta chains came from one sample sequenced in a study of breast tumors, draining lymph nodes, adjacent tissues. Via MiXCR, TCRdb re-called the multiplex PCR reads, giving one row per CDR3 protein. The sample contains about 94,000 distinct CDR3 sequences, over 25% of which appear only once. The lymph nodes were axillary draining lymph nodes from breast cancer patients. Sequencing was done on a sample of axillary lymph node tissue. The receptor set was obtained from a female donor with breast cancer. Some clones in this sample may be carry-over from other donors' samples.

With respect to this clonotype: Possible read error: a much larger clone is one base away. The chain recombines TRBV20-1 with TRBJ2-7; D gene uncertain. Germline lookup yields CDR1 DFQATT and CDR2 SNEGSKA (reference sequence). The length of the CDR3 is 14 residues. The CDR3 DNA reads as TGCAGTGCTAGACGTCCCGGCACCTCCTCCGAGCAGTACTTC. It codes for CSARRPGTSSEQYF.

This clonotype occurred many times. V and J are TRBV5-1 and TRBJ1-2; D perhaps matches TRBD1 (5 bases). Germline V gene lookup returns CDR1 SGHRS and CDR2 YFSETQ. The CDR3 contains 14 residues. Between the trimmed V and J ends, which lost 0 bases and 3 bases, there was a span of 9 bases. This CDR3 reads CASSLVGDDYGYTF. DNA of the CDR3: TGCGCCAGCAGCTTGGTGGGGGACGACTATGGCTACACCTTC.

There are many counts of this clonotype. This chain joins TRBV24-1 and TRBJ2-5; unclear D gene. The length of the CDR3 is 12 residues. Trimming pared 2 bases from V and 4 bases from J, leaving 4 bases between. Germline CDR1 and CDR2: KGHDR and SFDVKD. The DNA for the CDR3 is TGTGCCACCAGTGATTCCACAGAGACCCAGTACTTC. Its translation is CATSDSTETQYF.

The table lists this clonotype with many counts. The chain uses TRBV19 and TRBJ1-6; tentatively, D is TRBD1 (6 bases). Germline V gene sequence: CDR1 LNHDA, CDR2 SQIVND (reference sequence). The CDR3 has 15 amino acids. Trimming took 3 bases from V and 5 from J, leaving 11 bases between them. The CDR3 DNA reads TGTGCCAGTAGTATGGGGTCAGGGGATAATTCACCCCTCCACTTT. Its protein is CASSMGSGDNSPLHF.

This clonotype was recorded at least ten times. The rearrangement uses TRBV30 and TRBJ2-3; D not resolved. Germline-derived CDR1 and CDR2 are GTSNPN and SVGIG (reference sequence). CDR3 length: 11 amino acids. Between the trimmed V and J ends, which lost 2 bases and 4 bases, there was a span of 4 bases. CDR3 residues: CAWSPADTQYF. CDR3 DNA sequence: TGTGCCTGGAGTCCGGCAGATACGCAGTATTTT.

This clonotype occurred many times. The chain combines TRBV30 with TRBJ2-7, with a tentative D call TRBD1 (5 bases). The ends were cut back, 1 base at V and 3 bases at J, with 10 bases in the middle. CDR3 size: 13 residues. Germline CDR1 reads GTSNPN; CDR2 reads SVGIG (reference sequence). The DNA for the CDR3 is TGTGCCTGGAGTGCAGGGCTCAGCTACGAGCAGTACTTC. This codes for CAWSAGLSYEQYF.

This chain uses TRBV7-9 with TRBJ2-5, with a weak D call TRBD1 (6 bases). The length of the CDR3 is 15 residues. Germline CDR1 reads SEHNR; CDR2 reads FQNEAQ (reference sequence). Trimming took off 3 bases at V and 10 bases at J, with 21 bases between the two ends. The CDR3 DNA sequence: TGTGCCAGCAGCTTGAAGGGGGATCTGAGTGAGGTCCAGTACTTC. Translating it yields CASSLKGDLSEVQYF.

The sample holds many counts of this clonotype. V usage is TRBV30 and J usage is TRBJ1-5; no firm D call. Germline assignment: CDR1 GTSNPN and CDR2 SVGIG (reference sequence). The CDR3 runs 13 residues. Trimming took off 2 bases at V and 1 base at J, with 6 bases between the two ends. CDR3 in DNA: TGTGCCTGGAGTTACGGAAGCAATCAGCCCCAGCATTTT. It codes for CAWSYGSNQPQHF. Together with reference TRBV30 and TRBJ1-5, the CDR3 gives the full variable domain: SQTIHQWPATLVQPVGSPLSLECTVEGTSNPNLYWYRQAAGRGLQLLFYSVGIGQISSEVPQNLSASRPQDRQFILSSKKLLLSDSGFYLCAWSYGSNQPQHFGDGTRLSIL.